A selection of T cell receptor beta chains follows, all from one sample in a study of shared clonotypes between healthy human individuals. TCRdb's copy holds only in-frame clones and misses some; the assay was immunoSEQ multiplex PCR. Of 1,400,000 or so clones in the sample, less than 99% were seen once. Sequencing was performed on naive CD4+ T cells sorted from blood. These TCRs come from a man aged 30-40 years in good health. Both conserved end residues are part of each CDR3. A D gene is named only where the DNA matches it firmly. The size field is filled for only some rows; it gives once, few, many or a size class.

v_gene: TRBV19
d_gene: TRBD2
abundance: -
j_gene: TRBJ2-5
len: 15
CDR3aa: CASGRLAGYQETQYF
CDR3nt: TGTGCCAGCGGGAGACTAGCGGGGTACCAAGAGACCCAGTACTTC

v_gene: TRBV19
d_gene: -
abundance: -
j_gene: TRBJ2-7
len: 15
CDR3aa: CASSIDSVGSYEQYF
CDR3nt: TGTGCCAGTAGTATCGATTCCGTTGGTTCCTACGAGCAGTACTTC

v_gene: TRBV6-1
d_gene: -
abundance: -
j_gene: TRBJ1-4
len: 16
CDR3aa: CASSEYTGSINEKLFF
CDR3nt: TGTGCCAGCAGTGAATACACAGGGAGTATTAATGAAAAACTGTTTTTT

v_gene: TRBV5-4
d_gene: TRBD1
abundance: -
j_gene: TRBJ1-1
len: 14
CDR3aa: CASSLEGAYTEAFF
CDR3nt: TGTGCCAGCAGCTTGGAGGGGGCCTACACTGAAGCTTTCTTT

v_gene: TRBV14
d_gene: -
abundance: -
j_gene: TRBJ1-3
len: 13
CDR3aa: CASSQGSGNTIYF
CDR3nt: TGTGCCAGCAGCCAGGGATCTGGAAACACCATATATTTT

v_gene: TRBV5-1
d_gene: -
abundance: -
j_gene: TRBJ1-4
len: 15
CDR3aa: CASSKSAGFNEKLFF
CDR3nt: TGCGCCAGCAGCAAGTCGGCAGGGTTTAATGAAAAACTGTTTTTT

v_gene: TRBV28
d_gene: -
abundance: -
j_gene: TRBJ2-2
len: 16
CDR3aa: CASSVGRRDLTGELFF
CDR3nt: TGTGCCAGCAGTGTTGGGAGGCGGGACCTCACCGGGGAGCTGTTTTTT

v_gene: TRBV7-9
d_gene: -
abundance: -
j_gene: TRBJ1-3
len: 18
CDR3aa: CASSFPGPGREDGNTIYF
CDR3nt: TGTGCCAGCAGCTTTCCGGGGCCGGGCCGGGAGGATGGAAACACCATATATTTT

v_gene: TRBV5-4
d_gene: -
abundance: -
j_gene: TRBJ2-2
len: 15
CDR3aa: CASSLGTRITGELFF
CDR3nt: TGTGCCAGCAGCTTAGGCACGCGGATCACCGGGGAGCTGTTTTTT

v_gene: TRBV27
d_gene: -
abundance: -
j_gene: TRBJ1-2
len: 19
CDR3aa: CASSLQVWWVYQGRYGYTF
CDR3nt: TGTGCCAGCAGTCTCCAAGTGTGGTGGGTATATCAGGGTAGATATGGCTACACCTTC

v_gene: TRBV27
d_gene: -
abundance: -
j_gene: TRBJ2-1
len: 17
CDR3aa: CASSLRVHSWPYNEQFF
CDR3nt: TGTGCCAGCAGTTTACGGGTGCATTCATGGCCCTACAATGAGCAGTTCTTC

v_gene: TRBV4-2
d_gene: -
abundance: -
j_gene: TRBJ2-1
len: 16
CDR3aa: CASSQGVAATRDEQFF
CDR3nt: TGTGCCAGCAGCCAAGGGGTAGCGGCCACGCGAGATGAGCAGTTCTTC

v_gene: TRBV6-1
d_gene: -
abundance: -
j_gene: TRBJ1-1
len: 15
CDR3aa: CASSDYWRGTTEAFF
CDR3nt: TGTGCCAGCAGTGATTATTGGAGGGGGACCACTGAAGCTTTCTTT

v_gene: TRBV27
d_gene: TRBD2
abundance: -
j_gene: TRBJ2-7
len: 14
CDR3aa: CASSFASGTLWQYF
CDR3nt: TGTGCCAGCAGTTTTGCTAGCGGGACCCTTTGGCAGTACTTC

v_gene: TRBV6-5
d_gene: TRBD1
abundance: once
j_gene: TRBJ1-5
len: 14
CDR3aa: CASSAGGRNQPQHF
CDR3nt: TGTGCCAGCAGTGCAGGGGGGCGCAATCAGCCCCAGCATTTT

v_gene: TRBV19
d_gene: TRBD1
abundance: -
j_gene: TRBJ1-5
len: 16
CDR3aa: CASSIAPGTVNQPQHF
CDR3nt: TGTGCCAGTAGTATAGCTCCCGGGACAGTTAATCAGCCCCAGCATTTT

v_gene: TRBV13
d_gene: TRBD1
abundance: -
j_gene: TRBJ2-1
len: 15
CDR3aa: CASSNRRQGYNEQFF
CDR3nt: TGTGCCAGCAGCAATCGCCGACAGGGCTACAATGAGCAGTTCTTC